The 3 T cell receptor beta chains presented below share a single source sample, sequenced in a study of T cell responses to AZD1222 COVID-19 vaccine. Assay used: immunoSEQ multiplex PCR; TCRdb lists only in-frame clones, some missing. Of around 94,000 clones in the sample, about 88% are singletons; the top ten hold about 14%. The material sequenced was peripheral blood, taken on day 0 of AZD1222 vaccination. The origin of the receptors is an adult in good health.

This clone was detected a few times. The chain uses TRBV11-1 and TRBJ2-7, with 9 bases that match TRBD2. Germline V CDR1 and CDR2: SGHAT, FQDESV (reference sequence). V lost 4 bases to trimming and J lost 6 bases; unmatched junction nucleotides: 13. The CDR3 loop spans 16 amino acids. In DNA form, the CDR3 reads TGTGCCAGCAGCTCCCAAGGACTAGCGAGATTTAGCGAGCAGTACTTC. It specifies CASSSQGLARFSEQYF.

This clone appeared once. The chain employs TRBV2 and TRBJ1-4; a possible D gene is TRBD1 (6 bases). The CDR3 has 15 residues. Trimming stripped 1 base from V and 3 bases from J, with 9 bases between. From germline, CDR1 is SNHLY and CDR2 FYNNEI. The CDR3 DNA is TGTGCCAGCAGTGAAGTTAGGGGGGCTAATGAAAAACTGTTTTTT. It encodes CASSEVRGANEKLFF.

The CDR3 region has the DNA TGTGCCAGCAGCTTAGATCGTGGGACCCAGTACTTC. Translating gives CASSLDRGTQYF. The chain is built from TRBV11-2 and TRBJ2-5; D gene ambiguous. CDR1 and CDR2 from the germline V gene are SGHAT and FQNNGV. Trimming pared 0 bases from V and 7 bases from J, leaving 6 bases between. This CDR3 has 12 amino acids. The whole variable domain, filled in from reference TRBV11-2 and TRBJ2-5, reads EAGVAQSPRYKIIEKRQSVAFWCNPISGHATLYWYQQILGQGPKLLIQFQNNGVVDDSQLPKDRFSAERLKGVDSTLKIQPAKLEDSAVYLCASSLDRGTQYFGPGTRLLVL.